The subject of this entry is one TCR beta chain. The sample comes from a study of blood T cell repertoires in COVID-19. Study at large: The United States, Italy and Spain were the sources of the acute and convalescent COVID-19 samples. The analysed material was cDNA or gDNA that came from T cells, B-cell-depleted T cells, or PBMCs.

Per the authors' pipeline: Estimates of nucleated cell counts were drawn from the amplification of reference gene primers. The method was immunoSEQ multiplex PCR; TCRdb's version includes in-frame clones alone and lacks a portion of them. From that table come the V and J calls and clone size; the DNA was used to work out D and trimming. The data contain some 290,000 clones, 85% to 90% of them seen just once; the ten biggest clones take up about 1%. While infection was still active, Seattle patients were enrolled and then followed longitudinally. CDR1 is SGHAT and CDR2 is FQNNGV in the germline V gene. This CDR3 comprises 16 residues. Trimming removed 5 bases from V and 5 bases from J, with 21 bases in between.

This clonotype was obtained from a woman in her 40s with COVID-19, enrolled during active disease. This sequence joins TRBV11-2 and TRBJ1-2, with TRBD1 as a possible D gene (5 bases). Sequenced: peripheral blood. CDR3 sequence reads: CASSKPTAPTQYGYTF. The CDR3 region has the DNA TGTGCCAGCAGCAAACCGACAGCGCCAACTCAATATGGCTACACCTTC.